These T cell receptor beta chains were read from a single sample in a study of shared clonotypes between healthy human individuals. The data were produced by immunoSEQ multiplex PCR, yet TCRdb's version contains in-frame clones alone and is incomplete. The table shows 2,500,000 or so clones, with roughly nine tenths occurring only once. Sequenced material: naive CD4+ T cells sorted from blood. These receptor sequences come from a young man in good health. The CDR3 runs from the conserved cysteine through the conserved F or W. A D gene is named only where the DNA matches it firmly.

TRBJ1-5,TRBV2,.,CASSDQGTNQPQHF,TGTGCCAGCAGTGATCAGGGGACTAATCAGCCCCAGCATTTT
TRBJ1-5,TRBV27,TRBD1,CASSLYRTGVDQPQHF,TGTGCCAGCAGCTTATATCGGACAGGGGTTGATCAGCCCCAGCATTTT
TRBJ1-6,TRBV5-4,.,CASSLDRSPLHF,TGTGCCAGCAGCTTGGATAGATCACCCCTCCACTTT
TRBJ1-2,TRBV28,TRBD1,CALRDPGQGVYGYTF,TGTGCCCTCCGAGACCCGGGACAGGGGGTCTATGGCTACACCTTC
TRBJ2-3,TRBV7-8,TRBD2,CASSLTSVSTDTQYF,TGTGCCAGCAGCTTAACTAGCGTCAGCACAGATACGCAGTATTTT
TRBJ1-2,TRBV5-1,.,CASRPGYRGGYGYTF,TGCGCCAGCAGGCCAGGTTATAGGGGTGGCTATGGCTACACCTTC
TRBJ2-2,TRBV7-3,.,CASSLLQNTGELFF,TGTGCCAGCAGCTTATTGCAGAACACCGGGGAGCTGTTTTTT
TRBJ2-3,TRBV4-3,TRBD1,CASSQVQGADTQYF,TGCGCCAGCAGCCAAGTCCAGGGGGCAGATACGCAGTATTTT
TRBJ2-7,TRBV7-2,.,CASSLGPQGSYEQYF,TGTGCCAGCAGCTTAGGACCTCAGGGGTCTTACGAGCAGTACTTC
TRBJ1-1,TRBV2,.,CASNALSGGRTEAFF,TGTGCCAGCAATGCTTTATCGGGGGGAAGGACTGAAGCTTTCTTT